This passage covers 18 T cell receptor beta chains from one sample sequenced in a study of beta chain features in type 1 diabetes. Broader study findings: Significant though moderate, a shortening of TCRB CDR3s appeared in all four CD4+ subsets of Type 1 diabetes patients.

The antigens of these receptors remain unknown. Every bit of the isolated RNA underwent reverse transcription, so sequencing read expressed TCRB transcripts. Here immunoSEQ multiplex PCR was the method, and the copy in TCRdb shows in-frame clones only, minus some. The repertoire consists of about 160,000 clones, with about 9% occurring once and the leading ten covering 0.7%. The sample was central memory CD4+ T cells from blood. The source is a woman under 40 with type 1 diabetes.

The CDR3 spells CASSWGLTKFTDTQYF. The DNA of the CDR3 is TGTGCCAGCAGCTGGGGACTGACGAAATTCACAGATACGCAGTATTTT. This chain joins TRBV5-6 and TRBJ2-3; D possibly corresponds to TRBD2 (6 bases). V was clipped by 3 bases and J by 2 bases, with 16 bases between them. CDR3 length: 16 residues. The germline V gene encodes CDR1 SGHDT and CDR2 YYEEEE.

The rearrangement joins TRBV11-2 to TRBJ1-1; TRBD1 matches at 7 bases. Losses at the gene ends were 5 bases for V and 11 bases for J; bases not matched to a gene: 17. Germline lookup yields CDR1 SGHAT and CDR2 FQNNGV. The CDR3 covers 15 residues. As DNA, the CDR3 is TGTGCCAGCAGCCCTGGACAGGTATCTGGCCGTGAGGCTTTCTTT. It yields the protein CASSPGQVSGREAFF. Full variable domain (remainder filled in from reference TRBV11-2 and TRBJ1-1): EAGVAQSPRYKIIEKRQSVAFWCNPISGHATLYWYQQILGQGPKLLIQFQNNGVVDDSQLPKDRFSAERLKGVDSTLKIQPAKLEDSAVYLCASSPGQVSGREAFFGQGTRLTVV.

This clone was seen a handful of times. V gene TRBV6-6 combines with J gene TRBJ1-5, with D hard to call. Trimming took 2 bases from V and 7 from J, leaving 12 bases between them. CDR3 length: 14 residues. Germline CDR1 reads MNHNY; CDR2 reads SVGAGI (reference sequence). As DNA, the CDR3 is TGTGCCAGCAGTTACGAGGGATTTGGCCAGCCCCAGCATTTT. Protein product: CASSYEGFGQPQHF.

This rearrangement joins TRBV5-1 to TRBJ2-3, with D maybe TRBD2 (5 bases). The V end was cut by 4 bases, the J end by 6 bases, with 15 bases between. The length of the CDR3 is 14 residues. Germline V CDR1 and CDR2: SGHRS, YFSETQ. DNA of the CDR3: TGCGCCAGCAGCGAAGCATCCGCGGGTGATACGCAGTATTTT. This sequence encodes CASSEASAGDTQYF.

This clone showed up just a few times. V is TRBV30 and J is TRBJ2-4, with a possible D match to TRBD2 (5 bases). The V end lost 7 bases, the J end lost 8 bases, and 15 bases lay between the germline ends. Germline V gene sequence: CDR1 GTSNPN, CDR2 SVGIG (reference sequence). The CDR3 spans 12 residues. The CDR3 DNA follows: TGTGCCTCCTTATCGCGCGGGCACATTCAGTACTTC. Protein product: CASLSRGHIQYF.

This chain connects TRBV2 to TRBJ2-7, with D possibly matching TRBD1 (5 bases). This CDR3 spans 13 amino acids. Germline values: CDR1 SNHLY, CDR2 FYNNEI. V shed 10 bases and J shed 1 base, with 14 bases lying between them. CDR3 in amino acids: CATPDSYSYEQYF. The CDR3 DNA reads as TGTGCCACGCCTGACAGTTATTCCTACGAGCAGTACTTC.

This clone was detected a few times. The CDR3 coding sequence is TGTGCCAGCAGCCCAGAACGGGGGGTGGAGACGCAGTATTTT. It specifies CASSPERGVETQYF. The rearrangement joins TRBV9 to TRBJ2-3, with 7 bases identical to TRBD2. Unmatched junction bases numbered 11, after V lost 4 bases and J lost 9 bases. This CDR3 region has 14 residues. Germline lookup yields CDR1 SGDLS and CDR2 YYNGEE.

This clone was counted between two and nine times. This rearrangement joins TRBV15 to TRBJ1-2, with D maybe TRBD1 (5 bases). Germline lookup yields CDR1 LNHNV and CDR2 YYDKDF (reference sequence). Trimming cost V 0 bases and J 13 bases, with 12 bases left between them. The CDR3 contains 12 residues. CDR3 in DNA: TGTGCCACCAGCAGAGACACAGGTGCCGGCACCTTC. Residues: CATSRDTGAGTF.

The V and J genes are TRBV5-3 and TRBJ2-7; possible D gene TRBD1, 5 bases. TRBV5-3 falls under the ORF class, with uncertain function. Trimming took off 2 bases at V and 1 base at J, with 16 bases between the two ends. The CDR3 length is 16 residues. DNA for the CDR3: TGTGCCAGAAGCTTCACGGCAGGGAAAACTTCCTACGAGCAGTACTTC. Amino acid sequence: CARSFTAGKTSYEQYF.

This clone has a handful of counts. This chain joins TRBV18 and TRBJ2-3; D is unclear. This CDR3 comprises 16 residues. Germline CDR1 and CDR2: KGHSH and LQKENI. Trimming took 0 bases from V and 2 from J, leaving 12 bases between them. This chain's CDR3 is CASSPPPRFLTDTQYF. Here the CDR3 DNA reads TGTGCCAGCTCACCACCCCCTAGATTCCTCACAGATACGCAGTATTTT. Full variable domain (rest looked up from reference TRBV18 and TRBJ2-3): NAGVMQNPRHLVRRRGQEARLRCSPMKGHSHVYWYRQLPEEGLKFMVYLQKENIIDESGMPKERFSAEFPKEGPSILRIQQVVRGDSAAYFCASSPPPRFLTDTQYFGPGTRLTVL.

This clone was counted only a few times. J is TRBJ2-1 and V is TRBV10-3, with a possible D match to TRBD2 (7 bases). Trimming left V 6 bases short and J 5 bases short, with 17 bases between. The germline CDR1 and CDR2 sequences are ENHRY and SYGVKD. The CDR3 spans 15 residues. The CDR3 spells CAIRGAGAENNEQFF. CDR3 nucleotide sequence: TGTGCCATCAGGGGGGCGGGAGCGGAAAACAATGAGCAGTTCTTC.

This clone has only a few counts. The rearrangement uses TRBV7-3 and TRBJ2-1, with 11 nucleotides matching TRBD2. Trimming removed 4 bases from V and 5 bases from J; junction bases left unmatched: 4. Germline V gene sequence: CDR1 SGHTA, CDR2 FQGTGA. The CDR3 sequence is 15 residues long. The CDR3: CASSSTTSGNNEQFF. The CDR3 nucleotides read TGTGCCAGCAGCTCAACGACTAGCGGGAACAATGAGCAGTTCTTC.

The chain uses TRBV25-1 and TRBJ1-2; D remains ambiguous. Germline values: CDR1 MGHDK, CDR2 SYGVNS. V was clipped by 6 bases and J by 4 bases, with 12 bases between them. This CDR3 contains 13 residues. CDR3 region: CASRGSGLYGYTF. The CDR3, as DNA: TGTGCCAGCAGAGGATCGGGTCTCTATGGCTACACCTTC.

The rearrangement links TRBV9 to TRBJ2-1, with 7 bases matching TRBD2. Germline V CDR1 and CDR2: SGDLS, YYNGEE. V was pared by 4 bases and J by 7 bases, with 11 bases of the junction left unmatched. This CDR3 spans 15 amino acids. CDR3 residues: CASSSQVAGLNEQFF. The CDR3 DNA follows: TGTGCCAGCAGCTCCCAGGTAGCGGGCCTTAATGAGCAGTTCTTC.

This clone was seen only a few times. The V gene is TRBV7-6, the J gene TRBJ2-3; 9 bases line up with TRBD1. V shed 5 bases and J 4 bases; nucleotides not matched to a gene: 10. The CDR3 covers 16 residues. Germline CDR1 is SGHVS and CDR2 is FNYEAQ. CDR3 protein: CASSDSGTGIPDTQYF. The CDR3, as DNA: TGTGCCAGCAGCGACTCCGGGACAGGGATCCCAGATACGCAGTATTTT.

In its sample, this clone was seen a few times. This sequence joins TRBV27 and TRBJ2-7; 14 bases align to TRBD2. The V gene's germline CDR1 is MNHEY and CDR2 SMNVEV (reference sequence). Trimming cost V 5 bases and J 7 bases; bases outside gene matches: 7. This CDR3 region has 15 residues. CDR3 in DNA: TGTGCCAGCAGTCACGAGACTAGCGGGAGGGGTGAGCAGTACTTC. It yields the protein CASSHETSGRGEQYF.

This chain links TRBV4-2 with TRBJ2-1; 7 bases match TRBD2. Losses at the gene ends were 0 bases for V and 5 bases for J; bases not matched to a gene: 7. This CDR3 has 16 residues. Germline V gene lookup returns CDR1 LGHNA and CDR2 YNFKEQ. In nucleotides, the CDR3 is TGTGCCAGCAGCCAAGAGACCGGGACTATCAACAATGAGCAGTTCTTC. It codes for CASSQETGTINNEQFF.

This clone was counted only a few times. The chain is built from TRBV5-4 and TRBJ2-4; TRBD2 matches at 7 bases. V was pared by 2 bases and J by 5 bases, with 4 bases of the junction left unmatched. This CDR3 spans 14 amino acids. CDR1 and CDR2 from the germline V gene are SGHNT and YYREEE (reference sequence). The CDR3 reads CASSFAGVENIQYF. CDR3 coding DNA: TGTGCCAGCAGCTTCGCGGGAGTGGAAAACATTCAGTACTTC.